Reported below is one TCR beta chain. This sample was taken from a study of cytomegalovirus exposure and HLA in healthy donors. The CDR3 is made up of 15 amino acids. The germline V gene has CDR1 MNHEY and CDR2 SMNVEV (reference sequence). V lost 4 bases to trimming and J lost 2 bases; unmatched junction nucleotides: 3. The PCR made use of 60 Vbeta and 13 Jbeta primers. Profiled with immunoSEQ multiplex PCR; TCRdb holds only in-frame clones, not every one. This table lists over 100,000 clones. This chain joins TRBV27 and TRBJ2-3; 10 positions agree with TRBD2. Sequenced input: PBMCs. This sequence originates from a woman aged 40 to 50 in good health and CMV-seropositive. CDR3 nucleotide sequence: TGTGCCAGCAGTTGGACTAGCGGCACCACAGATACGCAGTATTTT. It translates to CASSWTSGTTDTQYF.